A selection of T cell receptor beta chains follows, all from one sample in a study of blood T cells in healthy people across ages. TCRdb ran MiXCR on the 5' RACE reads and lists one entry per CDR3 protein. The sample consists of some 700,000 distinct CDR3 sequences, around 46% of them appearing once. Source material: blood. Source of these receptors: a woman aged 55-69 years in good health. Each CDR3 is given with its conserved first and last residue. D genes are given only for firm matches. Part of the rows lack a size; the others show once, few, many or a class for expanded clones.

d_call	clone_size	v_call	j_call	cdr3_aa	cdr3_nt
-	-	TRBV12-3/TRBV12-4	TRBJ1-2	CASSYLYGYTF	TGTGCCAGCAGTTATCTTTATGGCTACACCTTC
-	few	TRBV6-5	TRBJ2-7	CASSYGGVLSYEQYF	TGTGCCAGCAGTTACGGCGGGGTCCTCTCCTACGAGCAGTACTTC
TRBD2	-	TRBV19	TRBJ2-2	CASTALASQAGELFF	TGTGCCAGTACCGCACTAGCGTCTCAAGCCGGGGAGCTGTTTTTT
-	few	TRBV10-3	TRBJ1-2	CAISELKGSVGYTF	TGTGCCATCAGTGAGCTCAAGGGTTCAGTTGGCTACACCTTC
-	-	TRBV6-4	TRBJ2-1	CASSPTGSGEQFF	TGTGCCAGCAGCCCCACAGGGAGTGGTGAGCAGTTCTTC
-	few	TRBV4-3	TRBJ1-5	CASSQDRKSNQPQHF	TGCGCCAGCAGCCAAGACAGAAAAAGCAATCAGCCCCAGCATTTT
-	-	TRBV25-1	TRBJ1-4	CASRKTGVYGKLFF	TGTGCCAGCAGGAAAACGGGGGTATATGGAAAACTGTTTTTT
-	-	TRBV20-1	TRBJ2-7	CSATDLTAHYEQYF	TGCAGTGCTACCGACCTGACAGCTCACTACGAGCAGTACTTC
TRBD2	few	TRBV10-3	TRBJ2-3	CAISGTSGAGDTQYF	TGTGCCATCAGTGGGACCTCGGGAGCGGGGGATACGCAGTATTTT
TRBD1	few	TRBV29-1	TRBJ2-7	CSVDDTGQGSGEQYF	TGCAGCGTTGATGACACGGGACAGGGGTCCGGCGAGCAGTACTTC
TRBD2	-	TRBV9	TRBJ2-5	CASSVLGGGQETQYF	TGTGCCAGCAGCGTACTCGGCGGGGGGCAAGAGACCCAGTACTTC